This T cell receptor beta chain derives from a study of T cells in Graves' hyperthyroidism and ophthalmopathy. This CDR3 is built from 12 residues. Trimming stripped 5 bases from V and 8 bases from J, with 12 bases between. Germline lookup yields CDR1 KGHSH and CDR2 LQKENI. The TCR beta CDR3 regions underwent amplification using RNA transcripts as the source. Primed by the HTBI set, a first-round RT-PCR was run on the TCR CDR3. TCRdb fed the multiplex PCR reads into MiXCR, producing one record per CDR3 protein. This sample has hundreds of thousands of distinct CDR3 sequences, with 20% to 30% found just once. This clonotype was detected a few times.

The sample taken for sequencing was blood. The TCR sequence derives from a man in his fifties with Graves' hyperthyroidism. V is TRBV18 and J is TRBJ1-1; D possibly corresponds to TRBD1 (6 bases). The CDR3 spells CASSTQGAEAFF. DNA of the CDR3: TGTGCCAGCTCAACACAGGGTGCGGAAGCTTTCTTT. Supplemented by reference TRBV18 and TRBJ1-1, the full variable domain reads NAGVMQNPRHLVRRRGQEARLRCSPMKGHSHVYWYRQLPEEGLKFMVYLQKENIIDESGMPKERFSAEFPKEGPSILRIQQVVRGDSAAYFCASSTQGAEAFFGQGTRLTVV.